These 17 T cell receptor beta chains originate from one sample sequenced in a study of T cell responses to AZD1222 COVID-19 vaccine (dated by TCRdb to the early 2020s). This specimen's time point label, interpreted: baseline before first vaccination. Libraries were constructed by the immunoSEQ multiplex PCR assay. What TCRdb holds here is the immuneACCESS table cut down to in-frame rearrangements. Part of the clones is not present; checked against another copy, under half of the missing clones reflect an unresolved V gene, and the others are unexplained. The sample table holds tens of thousands of clones, of which around nine tenths were seen once. About 24% of the sample comes from the top ten. Sequences were derived from peripheral blood, sampled on day 0 of AZD1222 vaccination. The receptors derive from an adult in good health.

Comment on this clone: The DNA is left out, because the CDR3 cannot be placed on it with certainty; the CDR3 is given as TCRdb lists it. The rearrangement links TRBV4-1 to TRBJ2-2; TRBD2, the table's D call, was not compared with the DNA. Germline-derived CDR1 and CDR2 are MGHRA and YSYEKL. The CDR3 is 14 amino acids in total, end residues counted. The chain's CDR3 is CASSQDFGAGELFF.

The chain is built from TRBV5-4 and TRBJ1-2; D uncertain. This CDR3 is built from 12 residues. V was trimmed by 5 bases and J by 2 bases, leaving 7 bases between them. Germline V gene lookup returns CDR1 SGHNT and CDR2 YYREEE (reference sequence). The CDR3 nucleotides are TGTGCCAGCAGTTTCTCCAACTATGGCTACACCTTC. It is translated as CASSFSNYGYTF.

Here the CDR3 reads CAISNGRGGSPLHF. As DNA, the CDR3 is TGTGCCATCAGTAATGGGAGGGGTGGTTCACCCCTCCACTTT. The V call is TRBV10-3, the J call TRBJ1-6, with D possibly being TRBD1 (5 bases). The CDR3 consists of 14 residues. V was trimmed by 5 bases and J by 9 bases, leaving 14 bases between them. Germline lookup yields CDR1 ENHRY and CDR2 SYGVKD.

The V and J genes are TRBV27 and TRBJ1-6, with D maybe TRBD1 (6 bases). The ends were cut back, 7 bases at V and 8 bases at J, with 15 bases in the middle. The V gene's germline CDR1 is MNHEY and CDR2 SMNVEV (reference sequence). CDR3 size: 14 residues. As DNA, the CDR3 is TGTGCCAGCAACCCGGGGGGCTCTTATTCACCCCTCCACTTT. Protein sequence: CASNPGGSYSPLHF.

The V gene is TRBV7-8, the J gene TRBJ2-5, with a tentative D call TRBD1 (5 bases). CDR1 is SGHVS, CDR2 FQNEAQ, per germline. This CDR3 is 13 amino acids long. Trimming removed 7 bases from V and 5 bases from J, with 14 bases in between. The CDR3 reads CASKSKGYETQYF. DNA of the CDR3: TGTGCCAGCAAATCCAAGGGGTACGAGACCCAGTACTTC.

The chain recombines TRBV11-2 with TRBJ2-4, with D unresolved. There are 15 residues in the CDR3. Trimming left V 1 base short and J 9 bases short, with 16 bases between. Germline V gene lookup returns CDR1 SGHAT and CDR2 FQNNGV. CDR3 nucleotides: TGTGCCAGCAGCTTAGTTGTTCCAGAGGTCAGCATTCAGTACTTC. Translating it yields CASSLVVPEVSIQYF.

This chain uses TRBV13 with TRBJ2-3; TRBD2 might be the D (7 bases). Trimming took 7 bases from V and 5 from J, leaving 19 bases between them. CDR3 size: 15 residues. Germline V gene sequence: CDR1 PRHDT, CDR2 FYEKMQ (reference sequence). DNA for the CDR3: TGTGCCAGCACCCTTCGGGGGGCGGCCGGAGATACGCAGTATTTT. Translating it yields CASTLRGAAGDTQYF.

The rearrangement uses TRBV25-1 and TRBJ1-2, with 11 bases fitting TRBD1. Per the germline V gene, CDR1 is MGHDK and CDR2 is SYGVNS. This CDR3 is 15 amino acids long. Trimming cost V 6 bases and J 4 bases; bases outside gene matches: 7. CDR3 residues: CASSQGQGVTYGYTF. In DNA, the CDR3 is TGTGCCAGCAGCCAGGGACAGGGGGTTACCTATGGCTACACCTTC.

The chain couples TRBV12-5 to TRBJ1-3; 9 bases match TRBD1. Germline V CDR1 and CDR2: LGHNT, FRNRAP. The junction had 4 bases not matched to a gene; V was cut back by 3 bases and J by 1 base. The CDR3 runs to 16 residues. The CDR3 loop is CASGFSGTGSGNTIYF. Written as DNA, the CDR3 is TGTGCTAGTGGTTTCTCCGGGACAGGGTCTGGAAACACCATATATTTT.

This sequence joins TRBV5-3 and TRBJ1-2; D is ambiguous. TRBV5-3 is an open reading frame whose function is uncertain. The CDR3 is made up of 13 amino acids. The ends were cut back, 4 bases at V and 1 base at J, with 8 bases in the middle. CDR3 amino acids: CARSPALNYGYTF. The CDR3 nucleotides are TGTGCCAGAAGCCCAGCTCTTAACTATGGCTACACCTTC.

The J gene is TRBJ2-7, the V gene TRBV30; 10 bases are a match to TRBD1. The CDR3 sequence is 15 residues long. Trimming removed 3 bases from V and 3 bases from J; junction bases left unmatched: 8. Per the germline V gene, CDR1 is GTSNPN and CDR2 is SVGIG (reference sequence). Here the CDR3 DNA reads TGTGCCTGGAGGGGTAGGGGACAGGGGATCTACGAGCAGTACTTC. Encoded protein: CAWRGRGQGIYEQYF.

The rearrangement joins TRBV2 to TRBJ1-5; D is unresolved. CDR3 length: 13 amino acids. Germline V gene sequence: CDR1 SNHLY, CDR2 FYNNEI. The V and J ends lost 5 bases and 0 bases respectively, with 5 bases between them. DNA of the CDR3: TGTGCCAGCAGTCTAGATAGCAATCAGCCCCAGCATTTT. Amino acids: CASSLDSNQPQHF.

V is TRBV7-2 and J is TRBJ2-5; no clear D gene. CDR1 and CDR2 from the germline V gene are SGHTA and FQGNSA. Trimming removed 0 bases at V and 9 bases at J, with 14 bases between. The CDR3 loop spans 14 amino acids. The CDR3 bases are TGTGCCAGCAGCTTAGCGCGGTACCGAGCTTCCCAGTACTTC. Encoded protein: CASSLARYRASQYF.

The chain recombines TRBV18 with TRBJ1-1; 11 bases match TRBD1. V dropped 5 bases and J dropped 10; count of bases not matched to a gene: 6. The germline V gene encodes CDR1 KGHSH and CDR2 LQKENI. The CDR3 runs to 13 residues. The DNA for the CDR3 is TGTGCCAGCTCAACGGGACAGGGGGTAGGAGCTTTCTTT. As protein: CASSTGQGVGAFF.

This sequence joins TRBV28 and TRBJ2-4, with 9 bases identical to TRBD1. This CDR3 is built from 15 residues. Germline CDR1 and CDR2: MDHEN and SYDVKM. V shed 2 bases, J shed 4 bases, and the junction held 3 bases outside the gene matches. The CDR3 nucleotides read TGTGCCAGCAGTTTAATGGGACAGGGAAAAAACATTCAGTACTTC. Translation: CASSLMGQGKNIQYF.

The chain combines TRBV7-2 with TRBJ1-6; D unclear. The length of the CDR3 is 16 residues. The V gene's germline CDR1 is SGHTA and CDR2 FQGNSA. V lost 1 base and J lost 13, with 20 bases in between. This CDR3 is CASSLEALSGSFPLHF. The DNA of the CDR3 is TGTGCCAGCAGCTTAGAAGCCCTGTCGGGTAGCTTCCCCCTCCACTTT.

The chain employs TRBV7-3 and TRBJ2-2; D remains ambiguous. Germline V gives CDR1 SGHTA, CDR2 FQGTGA. The length of the CDR3 is 14 residues. Trimming removed 5 bases at V and 3 bases at J, with 10 bases between. CDR3 residues: CASSIFGDTGELFF. Here the CDR3 DNA reads TGTGCCAGCAGCATATTTGGGGACACCGGGGAGCTGTTTTTT.